These 26 T cell receptor beta chains came from one sample sequenced in a study of T cells in narcolepsy. Data came from immunoSEQ multiplex PCR; TCRdb stores just in-frame clones and leaves some out. The sample includes 26,000 or so clones, more than 75% of them seen just once. Specimen: CD45RA- memory CD4+ T cells from PBMCs. The receptors stem from a human donor with narcolepsy.

The J gene is TRBJ1-2, the V gene TRBV5-1, with D tentatively TRBD1 (6 bases). Germline lookup yields CDR1 SGHRS and CDR2 YFSETQ. CDR3 size: 18 residues. The germline V and J ends were trimmed by 4 bases and 0 bases, with 22 bases remaining between them. The CDR3 loop reads CASSPLGGERRANYGYTF. CDR3 in DNA: TGCGCCAGCAGCCCCCTAGGGGGGGAGAGGAGAGCTAACTATGGCTACACCTTC.

The chain uses TRBV7-2 and TRBJ2-5, with 12 bases fitting TRBD2. The J segment lost 0 bases and the V segment lost 5 bases, leaving 10 bases of the junction unmatched. This CDR3 contains 18 residues. CDR1 and CDR2 from the germline V gene are SGHTA and FQGNSA. DNA of the CDR3: TGTGCCAGCAGCCACCTAGCGGGGGGGCTATGGTACCAAGAGACCCAGTACTTC. Its translation is CASSHLAGGLWYQETQYF. The complete variable domain, with remaining parts taken from reference TRBV7-2 and TRBJ2-5, reads GAGVSQSPSNKVTEKGKDVELRCDPISGHTALYWYRQSLGQGLEFLIYFQGNSAPDKSGLPSDRFSAERTGGSVSTLTIQRTQQEDSAVYLCASSHLAGGLWYQETQYFGPGTRLLVL.

Here the CDR3 reads CASSLGQGRVTEQYF. The CDR3 DNA sequence: TGCGCCAGCAGCTTGGGACAGGGAAGAGTTACCGAGCAGTACTTC. The genes are TRBV5-1 and TRBJ2-7; 7 bases align to TRBD1. Trimming at V came to 0 bases and at J to 6 bases, leaving 9 bases not matched to a gene. This CDR3 has 15 residues. The germline gives CDR1 SGHRS, CDR2 YFSETQ.

The chain links TRBV5-4 to TRBJ2-5; 10 bases are a match to TRBD2. The CDR3 is 17 residues long. V shed 0 bases and J 5 bases; nucleotides not matched to a gene: 10. Germline loops: CDR1 SGHNT, CDR2 YYREEE (reference sequence). The CDR3 is CASSLGLASGGRETQYF. In nucleotides, the CDR3 is TGTGCCAGCAGCTTGGGACTGGCTAGCGGGGGTAGGGAGACCCAGTACTTC.

J is TRBJ2-1 and V is TRBV7-9; D perhaps matches TRBD2 (5 bases). Germline-derived CDR1 and CDR2 are SEHNR and FQNEAQ (reference sequence). V was shortened by 4 bases and J by 8 bases, with 27 bases between the two germline ends. This CDR3 contains 18 residues. CDR3 residues: CASSSGRPWTVRVDEQFF. The DNA of the CDR3 is TGTGCCAGCAGCTCCGGCCGGCCCTGGACTGTCAGAGTCGATGAGCAGTTCTTC.

The chain joins TRBV9 to TRBJ1-2; tentatively, D is TRBD1 (6 bases). The germline V gene has CDR1 SGDLS and CDR2 YYNGEE. Trimming shortened V by 5 bases and J by 4 bases, and 15 bases separated the two germline ends. The CDR3 loop spans 14 amino acids. DNA of the CDR3: TGTGCCAGCAGTGATCCGGGACAAAGCTATGGCTACACCTTC. Protein product: CASSDPGQSYGYTF. The whole variable domain, filled in from reference TRBV9 and TRBJ1-2, reads DSGVTQTPKHLITATGQRVTLRCSPRSGDLSVYWYQQSLDQGLQFLIQYYNGEERAKGNILERFSAQQFPDLHSELNLSSLELGDSALYFCASSDPGQSYGYTFGSGTRLTVV.

The V call is TRBV6-6, the J call TRBJ1-2, with TRBD1 matching over 7 bases. CDR1 is MNHNY, CDR2 SVGAGI, per germline (reference sequence). The length of the CDR3 is 16 residues. J lost 2 bases, V lost 8 bases, and 14 bases had no gene match. CDR3 in amino acids: CASGGVRDRANYGYTF. The DNA for the CDR3 is TGTGCCAGCGGGGGAGTAAGAGACAGGGCCAACTATGGCTACACCTTC.

This sequence joins TRBV10-1 and TRBJ2-3, with 9 bases aligning to TRBD1. With V trimmed by 4 bases and J by 2 bases, 7 bases remained unmatched. Germline CDR1 is WNHNN and CDR2 is SYGVQD (reference sequence). The CDR3 length is 16 residues. The CDR3, as DNA: TGCGCCAGCAGTGGACGGGACAGGGTACTCACAGATACGCAGTATTTT. It yields the protein CASSGRDRVLTDTQYF.

The CDR3 loop reads CASSLERAFF. The CDR3 DNA follows: TGTGCCAGCAGTCTGGAGCGAGCTTTCTTT. This chain uses TRBV6-6 with TRBJ1-1; D unresolved. The CDR3 totals 10 residues. The germline V gene has CDR1 MNHNY and CDR2 SVGAGI (reference sequence). The V end was cut by 5 bases, the J end by 10 bases, with 8 bases between.

V and J are TRBV11-3 and TRBJ2-7; perhaps TRBD2 as D (6 bases). CDR3 length: 14 amino acids. V gave up 3 bases and J gave up 0 bases, with 9 bases separating them. Germline-derived CDR1 and CDR2 are SGHNT and YENEEA. The CDR3 region is CASSFGTYSYEQYF. DNA of the CDR3: TGTGCCAGCAGCTTTGGGACTTACTCCTACGAGCAGTACTTC.

The J gene is TRBJ1-1, the V gene TRBV10-3; possibly TRBD1 for D (5 bases). CDR3 length equals 13 residues. Trimming took off 4 bases at V and 0 bases at J, with 6 bases between the two ends. CDR1 and CDR2 from the germline V gene are ENHRY and SYGVKD. The CDR3: CAISGGMNTEAFF. Here the CDR3 DNA reads TGTGCCATCAGTGGGGGGATGAACACTGAAGCTTTCTTT.

This clone was seen a few times. This chain joins TRBV6-5 and TRBJ2-1, with D possibly TRBD2 on 7 matching bases. The length of the CDR3 is 16 residues. The V and J ends lost 0 bases and 9 bases respectively, with 18 bases between them. The germline gives CDR1 MNHEY, CDR2 SVGAGI. CDR3 sequence (DNA): TGTGCCAGCAGTTACTCGTCTGGGGGGGGGCGGAGTGAGCAGTTCTTC. Protein: CASSYSSGGGRSEQFF.

This clone was picked up a small number of times. This chain joins TRBV7-3 and TRBJ2-2, with D hard to call. Looked up from germline, CDR1 is SGHTA and CDR2 is FQGTGA. V lost 2 bases to trimming and J lost 8 bases, with 12 bases between them. The CDR3 is 14 amino acids. CDR3 in amino acids: CASSLGRSQGELFF. Here the CDR3 DNA reads TGTGCCAGCAGCTTAGGGCGCTCGCAGGGGGAGCTGTTTTTT.

V is TRBV6-1 and J is TRBJ1-6, with TRBD1 matching 7 bases. The CDR3 is 14 residues long. Germline V CDR1 and CDR2: MNHNS, SASEGT. J gave up 7 bases and V 7 bases, and 7 bases lay outside the gene matches. In DNA form, the CDR3 reads TGTGCCAGCACGGTGGGACAGAGAAATTCACCCCTCCACTTT. Translation: CASTVGQRNSPLHF.

This chain links TRBV30 with TRBJ2-7, with D unresolved. V was pared by 4 bases and J by 4 bases, with 14 bases between. CDR3 length: 13 residues. Germline V lookup: CDR1 GTSNPN, CDR2 SVGIG (reference sequence). CDR3 residues: CAWTPDGIYEQYF. In DNA form, the CDR3 reads TGTGCCTGGACCCCCGATGGGATTTACGAGCAGTACTTC.

The V and J genes are TRBV2 and TRBJ1-6; D is possibly TRBD1 (6 bases). The CDR3 totals 16 residues. Per the germline V gene, CDR1 is SNHLY and CDR2 is FYNNEI. V was cut by 7 bases and J by 5 bases, with 18 bases left in between. For the CDR3, the DNA is TGTGCCAGCATGGGAGAGCCGGGACACCATAATTCACCCCTCCACTTT. Protein: CASMGEPGHHNSPLHF. Together with reference TRBV2 and TRBJ1-6, the CDR3 gives the full variable domain: EPEVTQTPSHQVTQMGQEVILRCVPISNHLYFYWYRQILGQKVEFLVSFYNNEISEKSEIFDDQFSVERPDGSNFTLKIRSTKLEDSAMYFCASMGEPGHHNSPLHFGNGTRLTVT.

The rearrangement joins TRBV6-5 to TRBJ2-3, with D uncertain. V was pared by 2 bases and J by 5 bases, with 11 bases between. Germline CDR1 MNHEY, CDR2 SVGAGI. This CDR3 has 14 residues. CDR3 nucleotides: TGTGCCAGCAGTTACCAAGGGTGGCGAGATACGCAGTATTTT. Its protein is CASSYQGWRDTQYF.

This chain links TRBV12-5 with TRBJ2-5, with 9 bases lining up with TRBD2. V trimming: 4 bases; J trimming: 5 bases; junction bases outside the gene matches: 8. The length of the CDR3 is 15 residues. Germline V gives CDR1 LGHNT, CDR2 FRNRAP. CDR3 DNA sequence: TGTGCTAGTGGTTCGCTGGGACTAGCCGCGGAGACCCAGTACTTC. Amino acid sequence: CASGSLGLAAETQYF.

The rearrangement links TRBV15 to TRBJ2-1, with unresolved D. Looked up from germline, CDR1 is LNHNV and CDR2 is YYDKDF (reference sequence). The CDR3 length is 13 residues. Between the trimmed V and J ends, which lost 1 base and 2 bases, there was a span of 3 bases. In DNA form, the CDR3 reads TGTGCCACCAGCAGAGTCCCCTACAATGAGCAGTTCTTC. Its protein product is CATSRVPYNEQFF.

The CDR3 loop is CASSPSSVASQPQHF. CDR3 DNA sequence: TGTGCCAGCTCACCAAGTAGTGTGGCGTCTCAGCCCCAGCATTTT. The chain carries TRBV18 and TRBJ1-5, with no clear D. The V end was cut by 2 bases, the J end by 6 bases, with 14 bases between. Germline V gives CDR1 KGHSH, CDR2 LQKENI. The CDR3 contains 15 residues.

The chain joins TRBV30 to TRBJ1-2; tentatively, D is TRBD1 (6 bases). This CDR3 region has 14 residues. V was pared by 2 bases and J by 5 bases, with 15 bases between. Germline lookup yields CDR1 GTSNPN and CDR2 SVGIG (reference sequence). CDR3 amino acids: CAWSIGLGGYGYTF. The CDR3 DNA reads as TGTGCCTGGAGTATCGGTTTAGGGGGATATGGCTACACCTTC.

The chain uses TRBV6-1 and TRBJ2-7; D gene unclear. Germline V gene sequence: CDR1 MNHNS, CDR2 SASEGT. The CDR3 loop spans 15 amino acids. Trimming stripped 6 bases from V and 2 bases from J, with 17 bases between. The CDR3 DNA sequence: TGTGCCAGCAGGCCCACCCCAGACGGAACCTACGAGCAGTACTTC. Its translation is CASRPTPDGTYEQYF.

Only a few counts were recorded for this clone. The CDR3 DNA is TGTGCCAGCAGTGAAGCGGGACAGTTCAATCAGCCCCAGCATTTT. Translating gives CASSEAGQFNQPQHF. The chain has TRBV2 and TRBJ1-5, with TRBD1 matching 7 bases. V was pared by 0 bases and J by 3 bases, with 2 bases of the junction left unmatched. From germline, CDR1 is SNHLY and CDR2 FYNNEI. The CDR3 sequence is 15 residues long.

The chain is built from TRBV7-8 and TRBJ1-1; D possibly corresponds to TRBD1 (5 bases). Trimming took 6 bases from V and 1 from J, leaving 15 bases between them. Germline CDR1 is SGHVS and CDR2 is FQNEAQ. The length of the CDR3 is 15 residues. CDR3 in DNA: TGTGCCAGCAGTTTTCAGGGTAAGGGGAACACTGAAGCTTTCTTT. It codes for CASSFQGKGNTEAFF.

This chain joins TRBV7-9 and TRBJ1-1, with a tentative D call TRBD1 (5 bases). Trimming took 5 bases from V and 4 from J, leaving 14 bases between them. This CDR3 has 14 amino acids. Germline V gene lookup returns CDR1 SEHNR and CDR2 FQNEAQ (reference sequence). The CDR3 protein is CASSHSERGTEAFF. The CDR3 DNA is TGTGCCAGCAGCCATTCGGAAAGGGGCACTGAAGCTTTCTTT. The full variable domain, in which reference TRBV7-9 and TRBJ1-1 provide the parts outside the CDR3, is DTGVSQNPRHKITKRGQNVTFRCDPISEHNRLYWYRQTLGQGPEFLTYFQNEAQLEKSRLLSDRFSAERPKGSFSTLEIQRTEQGDSAMYLCASSHSERGTEAFFGQGTRLTVV.

This clone has a handful of counts. The chain carries TRBV7-2 and TRBJ2-1; 10 bases align to TRBD2. This CDR3 spans 16 amino acids. Germline V gene sequence: CDR1 SGHTA, CDR2 FQGNSA. Unmatched junction bases numbered 2, after V lost 1 base and J lost 2 bases. The CDR3 here is CASSLVSGGAYNEQFF. Written as DNA, the CDR3 is TGTGCCAGCAGCTTAGTGAGCGGGGGGGCCTACAATGAGCAGTTCTTC.